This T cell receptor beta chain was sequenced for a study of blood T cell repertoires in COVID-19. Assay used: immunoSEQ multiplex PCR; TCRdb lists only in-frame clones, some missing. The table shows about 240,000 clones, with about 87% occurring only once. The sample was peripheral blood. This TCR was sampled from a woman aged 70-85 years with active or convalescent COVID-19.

CDR3 protein: CASSADLGQAGYGYTF. Here the CDR3 DNA reads TGTGCCAGCAGCGCCGACCTTGGACAGGCTGGCTATGGCTACACCTTC. The chain uses TRBV9 and TRBJ1-2; 7 positions agree with TRBD1. The CDR3 extends over 16 amino acids. Per the germline V gene, CDR1 is SGDLS and CDR2 is YYNGEE. Germline trimming cut 3 bases from V and 4 bases from J; bases unmatched to any gene: 12.